These T cell receptor beta chains were read from a single sample in a study of OX40 agonist ivuxolimab in advanced cancers. Sequenced by immunoSEQ multiplex PCR; TCRdb stores in-frame clones only, minus some. The sample yields 65,000 to 75,000 clones, roughly nine tenths seen once. Sequencing was performed on CD4+ or CD8+ T cells sorted from blood, taken in a trial of the OX40 agonist ivuxolimab. All receptors derive from an adult with an advanced solid tumor such as melanoma, head and neck, liver or kidney cancer. Both conserved end residues are part of each CDR3. Each record gives: D gene, J gene, V gene, clone size, CDR3 protein, CDR3 DNA. D genes are given only for firm matches. Clone size is not always given. Where it is, it says once, few, many or a class for expanded clones.

D: TRBD1
J: TRBJ2-5
V: TRBV18
size: -
CDR3: CASSPGQEETQYF
DNA: TGTGCCAGCTCTCCAGGACAGGAAGAGACCCAGTACTTC

D: -
J: TRBJ2-3
V: TRBV9
size: -
CDR3: CASSVTTDTQYF
DNA: TGTGCCAGCAGCGTAACCACAGATACGCAGTATTTT

D: TRBD1
J: TRBJ1-1
V: TRBV5-1
size: -
CDR3: CASSSLDRGISEAFF
DNA: TGCGCCAGCAGCAGTCTCGACAGGGGTATATCTGAAGCTTTCTTT

D: -
J: TRBJ2-1
V: TRBV7-6
size: -
CDR3: CACARLQQNNEQFF
DNA: TGTGCCTGCGCCCGGTTACAGCAGAACAATGAGCAGTTCTTC

D: TRBD2
J: TRBJ2-1
V: TRBV5-6
size: -
CDR3: CASSLLAGGSSYNEQFF
DNA: TGTGCCAGCAGCCTACTAGCGGGGGGGAGCTCCTACAATGAGCAGTTCTTC

D: TRBD1
J: TRBJ2-5
V: TRBV18
size: -
CDR3: CASSPNRGGQETQYF
DNA: TGTGCCAGCTCACCCAACAGGGGTGGTCAAGAGACCCAGTACTTC

D: TRBD2
J: TRBJ2-7
V: TRBV5-1
size: few
CDR3: CASSPDPGLAGEQYF
DNA: TGCGCCAGCAGCCCAGATCCGGGACTAGCGGGAGAGCAGTACTTC

D: TRBD1
J: TRBJ2-7
V: TRBV10-3
size: -
CDR3: CAIRAGTGDSYEQYF
DNA: TGTGCCATCAGGGCCGGGACAGGAGACTCCTACGAGCAGTACTTC

D: -
J: TRBJ2-1
V: TRBV5-1
size: -
CDR3: CASSPGYNEQFF
DNA: TGCGCCAGCAGCCCCGGGTACAATGAGCAGTTCTTC

D: TRBD2
J: TRBJ2-5
V: TRBV12-5
size: -
CDR3: CASGLGLAGGRETQYF
DNA: TGTGCTAGTGGTTTGGGACTAGCGGGAGGGCGAGAGACCCAGTACTTC

D: TRBD1
J: TRBJ2-1
V: TRBV5-6
size: few
CDR3: CASSSDRDGEQFF
DNA: TGTGCCAGCAGCTCGGACAGGGATGGTGAGCAGTTCTTC

D: -
J: TRBJ1-1
V: TRBV7-9
size: -
CDR3: CASSLGYHMNTEAFF
DNA: TGTGCCAGCAGCTTAGGATACCATATGAACACTGAAGCTTTCTTT

D: -
J: TRBJ2-1
V: TRBV7-3
size: -
CDR3: CASSSLGMVGNEQFF
DNA: TGTGCCAGCAGCTCCTTGGGGATGGTAGGGAATGAGCAGTTCTTC

D: -
J: TRBJ1-5
V: TRBV6-1
size: -
CDR3: CASRERALSNQPQHF
DNA: TGTGCCAGCAGGGAAAGGGCCCTTAGCAATCAGCCCCAGCATTTT

D: TRBD1
J: TRBJ2-7
V: TRBV7-2
size: -
CDR3: CASSFRDSIYEQYF
DNA: TGTGCCAGCAGCTTTCGGGACAGCATCTACGAGCAGTACTTC

D: -
J: TRBJ2-2
V: TRBV11-2
size: once
CDR3: CASSLSDGTGELFF
DNA: TGTGCCAGCAGCTTATCGGATGGCACCGGGGAGCTGTTTTTT

D: TRBD2
J: TRBJ2-7
V: TRBV7-2
size: -
CDR3: CASSFLAGVGEQYF
DNA: TGTGCCAGCAGCTTTTTAGCGGGAGTCGGCGAGCAGTACTTC

D: TRBD1
J: TRBJ1-2
V: TRBV2
size: -
CDR3: CASSDRTGRYGYTF
DNA: TGTGCCAGCAGCGACAGGACAGGGCGGTATGGCTACACCTTC

D: -
J: TRBJ1-2
V: TRBV19
size: -
CDR3: CASSPQGLNYGYTF
DNA: TGTGCCAGTAGCCCACAGGGACTGAACTATGGCTACACCTTC

D: -
J: TRBJ1-2
V: TRBV7-2
size: -
CDR3: CASSLGRGVNYGYTF
DNA: TGTGCCAGCAGCTTAGGGCGGGGGGTTAACTATGGCTACACCTTC

D: -
J: TRBJ1-5
V: TRBV5-1
size: -
CDR3: CASSLEGLSNQPQHF
DNA: TGCGCCAGCAGCTTGGAGGGTCTGAGCAATCAGCCCCAGCATTTT

D: -
J: TRBJ2-2
V: TRBV21-1
size: -
CDR3: CASSKVSSGSATGELFF
DNA: TGTGCCAGCAGCAAAGTGTCTAGCGGGAGTGCAACCGGGGAGCTGTTTTTT

D: TRBD2
J: TRBJ2-5
V: TRBV4-1
size: -
CDR3: CASSQDLAGGIGETQYF
DNA: TGCGCCAGCAGCCAAGATCTAGCGGGAGGGATCGGAGAGACCCAGTACTTC

D: -
J: TRBJ2-7
V: TRBV18
size: -
CDR3: CASSPLDDSYEQYF
DNA: TGTGCCAGCTCACCACTGGACGACTCCTACGAGCAGTACTTC

D: TRBD2
J: TRBJ2-1
V: TRBV19
size: once
CDR3: CASSSIAGGMDEQFF
DNA: TGTGCCAGTAGTAGCATAGCGGGAGGGATGGATGAGCAGTTCTTC

D: -
J: TRBJ1-1
V: TRBV9
size: few
CDR3: CASSVGQMMNTEAFF
DNA: TGTGCCAGCAGCGTAGGGCAGATGATGAACACTGAAGCTTTCTTT

D: TRBD1
J: TRBJ2-7
V: TRBV6-5
size: -
CDR3: CASFTTGTGGIEQYF
DNA: TGTGCCAGCTTTACGACCGGGACAGGGGGTATCGAGCAGTACTTC

D: -
J: TRBJ1-3
V: TRBV30
size: -
CDR3: CAWMATGNTIYF
DNA: TGTGCCTGGATGGCAACAGGAAACACCATATATTTT

D: -
J: TRBJ2-7
V: TRBV28
size: -
CDR3: CASSLWPLLEQYF
DNA: TGTGCCAGCAGTTTGTGGCCCCTTCTCGAGCAGTACTTC

D: TRBD1
J: TRBJ2-1
V: TRBV7-9
size: -
CDR3: CASSSLTGGVGNEQFF
DNA: TGTGCCAGCAGCTCTCTGACAGGGGGGGTTGGGAATGAGCAGTTCTTC

D: -
J: TRBJ2-1
V: TRBV18
size: -
CDR3: CASSLSGTTETYEQFF
DNA: TGTGCCAGCTCACTAAGCGGGACAACAGAAACATATGAGCAGTTCTTC

D: TRBD1
J: TRBJ1-5
V: TRBV30
size: -
CDR3: CAWSQTLTGTGGQPQHF
DNA: TGTGCCTGGAGTCAAACTCTGACCGGGACAGGGGGTCAGCCCCAGCATTTT

D: -
J: TRBJ2-2
V: TRBV7-3
size: once
CDR3: CASSSLASREGTGELFF
DNA: TGTGCCAGCAGCTCCCTAGCTTCGCGGGAAGGTACCGGGGAGCTGTTTTTT

D: TRBD1
J: TRBJ2-1
V: TRBV10-3
size: -
CDR3: CAISDRDRGIYEQFF
DNA: TGTGCCATCAGTGACCGGGACAGGGGTATCTATGAGCAGTTCTTC

D: -
J: TRBJ2-2
V: TRBV5-1
size: -
CDR3: CASRFNGGANTGELFF
DNA: TGCGCCAGCAGATTCAACGGAGGGGCAAACACCGGGGAGCTGTTTTTT

D: -
J: TRBJ1-6
V: TRBV10-3
size: once
CDR3: CAISEETAYNSPLHF
DNA: TGTGCCATCAGTGAAGAGACGGCTTATAATTCACCCCTCCACTTT

D: -
J: TRBJ1-1
V: TRBV5-1
size: -
CDR3: CASSLASGNTEAFF
DNA: TGCGCCAGCAGCTTGGCCTCAGGGAACACTGAAGCTTTCTTT

D: TRBD1
J: TRBJ2-4
V: TRBV4-2
size: once
CDR3: CASSPSWDRGALAKNIQYF
DNA: TGTGCCAGCAGCCCGAGTTGGGACAGGGGGGCTTTAGCCAAAAACATTCAGTACTTC

D: TRBD1
J: TRBJ2-5
V: TRBV18
size: -
CDR3: CASSPDRVKETQYF
DNA: TGTGCCAGCTCACCGGACAGGGTGAAAGAGACCCAGTACTTC

D: -
J: TRBJ2-1
V: TRBV5-1
size: once
CDR3: CASSLRLGPSYNEQFF
DNA: TGCGCCAGCAGCTTAAGACTGGGTCCCTCCTACAATGAGCAGTTCTTC

D: -
J: TRBJ1-2
V: TRBV2
size: -
CDR3: CASSGNYGYTF
DNA: TGTGCCAGCTCAGGGAACTATGGCTACACCTTC

D: -
J: TRBJ1-4
V: TRBV7-2
size: -
CDR3: CASSLVLRGLSEKLFF
DNA: TGTGCCAGCAGCTTAGTTTTGCGGGGGCTCAGTGAAAAACTGTTTTTT

D: -
J: TRBJ2-1
V: TRBV11-2
size: -
CDR3: CASSLSIGQFF
DNA: TGTGCCAGCAGCTTAAGCATAGGGCAGTTCTTC

D: -
J: TRBJ2-1
V: TRBV9
size: once
CDR3: CASSVAPRYNEQFF
DNA: TGTGCCAGCAGCGTAGCACCGAGGTACAATGAGCAGTTCTTC

D: -
J: TRBJ2-5
V: TRBV18
size: -
CDR3: CASSPPSGETQYF
DNA: TGTGCCAGCTCACCACCTTCAGGAGAGACCCAGTACTTC